This entry concerns a single T cell receptor (beta chain). V shed 5 bases, J shed 5 bases, and the junction held 8 bases outside the gene matches. The CDR3 runs to 15 residues. Germline V gene data show CDR1 as MNHEY and CDR2 as SMNVEV (reference sequence). Generated by immunoSEQ multiplex PCR, the TCRdb table keeps only in-frame clones and is missing some. This table has 70,000 to 100,000 clones, 90% to 95% appearing once. The record originates from a study of T cell changes during pregnancy in multiple sclerosis. Material: peripheral blood, obtained in the first trimester of pregnancy. The chain uses TRBV27 and TRBJ1-2, with 10 bases lining up with TRBD1. The source is a female donor with multiple sclerosis, enrolled in a pregnancy study. The CDR3 protein is CASSPATGGPYGYTF. The CDR3, as DNA: TGTGCCAGCAGTCCCGCGACAGGGGGCCCTTATGGCTACACCTTC.